Listed below are T cell receptor beta chains from one sample, sequenced in a study of graft-versus-host responses after intestinal transplantation. Their recognized antigens are unknown. Some clones are missing from TCRdb's copy, which holds only in-frame ones; the method was immunoSEQ multiplex PCR. The repertoire has 80,000 to 100,000 clones, about four fifths of them found once; the top ten carry roughly a sixth. The sequencing here drew on unstimulated CD8+ T cells sorted from spleen or lymph node cells, taken before intestinal transplant. All receptors derive from a human donor who received an intestinal transplant. Both conserved end residues are part of each CDR3. A D gene is named only where the DNA matches it firmly. Part of the rows lack a size; the others show once, few, many or a class for expanded clones.

d_gene: -; j_gene: TRBJ2-3; v_gene: TRBV28; abundance: -; CDR3aa: CASSLLAAGGDTQYF; CDR3nt: TGTGCCAGCAGTTTGCTGGCGGCTGGGGGGGATACGCAGTATTTT
d_gene: TRBD1; j_gene: TRBJ1-6; v_gene: TRBV4-1; abundance: -; CDR3aa: CASSQGQGQLGSPLHF; CDR3nt: TGCGCCAGCAGCCAAGGACAGGGACAGTTGGGTTCACCCCTCCACTTT
d_gene: -; j_gene: TRBJ1-1; v_gene: TRBV6-5; abundance: -; CDR3aa: CASSYPKNTEAFF; CDR3nt: TGTGCCAGCAGTTACCCGAAGAACACTGAAGCTTTCTTT
d_gene: -; j_gene: TRBJ2-1; v_gene: TRBV4-1; abundance: -; CDR3aa: CASSQDGSSYNEQFF; CDR3nt: TGTGCCAGCAGCCAAGATGGTAGCAGCTACAATGAGCAGTTCTTC
d_gene: -; j_gene: TRBJ2-1; v_gene: TRBV11-1; abundance: -; CDR3aa: CASSQPVTLYNEQFF; CDR3nt: TGTGCCAGCAGCCAGCCGGTGACCCTCTACAATGAGCAGTTCTTC
d_gene: TRBD1; j_gene: TRBJ1-1; v_gene: TRBV23-1; abundance: once; CDR3aa: CASSQSTTGGRSVRNTEAFF; CDR3nt: TGCGCCAGCAGTCAGTCCACCACAGGGGGGCGCTCGGTCCGGAACACTGAAGCTTTCTTT
d_gene: TRBD1; j_gene: TRBJ1-2; v_gene: TRBV7-3; abundance: once; CDR3aa: CASSLTGTGNGYTF; CDR3nt: TGTGCCAGCAGCTTAACCGGGACAGGGAATGGCTACACCTTC
d_gene: -; j_gene: TRBJ2-5; v_gene: TRBV19; abundance: -; CDR3aa: CASSGRDLRWETQYF; CDR3nt: TGTGCCAGTAGTGGGCGGGACCTTCGGTGGGAGACCCAGTACTTC
d_gene: TRBD1; j_gene: TRBJ2-1; v_gene: TRBV27; abundance: -; CDR3aa: CASSPTGGNEQFF; CDR3nt: TGTGCCAGCAGTCCGACAGGGGGCAATGAGCAGTTCTTC
d_gene: TRBD2; j_gene: TRBJ2-1; v_gene: TRBV10-3; abundance: -; CDR3aa: CAISRASGRFNEQFF; CDR3nt: TGTGCCATCAGTAGGGCTAGCGGGAGGTTCAATGAGCAGTTCTTC
d_gene: TRBD1; j_gene: TRBJ1-2; v_gene: TRBV5-1; abundance: once; CDR3aa: CASSGDRVYYGYTF; CDR3nt: TGCGCCAGCAGCGGCGACAGGGTCTACTATGGCTACACCTTC
d_gene: -; j_gene: TRBJ2-1; v_gene: TRBV11-3; abundance: -; CDR3aa: CASSLAGLDNEQFF; CDR3nt: TGTGCCAGCAGCTTGGCGGGACTGGACAATGAGCAGTTCTTC
d_gene: TRBD2; j_gene: TRBJ2-7; v_gene: TRBV4-2; abundance: -; CDR3aa: CASSQATSGSYEQYF; CDR3nt: TGTGCCAGCAGCCAAGCCACTAGCGGGAGCTACGAGCAGTACTTC
d_gene: -; j_gene: TRBJ2-3; v_gene: TRBV7-9; abundance: -; CDR3aa: CASSLGQGTDTQYF; CDR3nt: TGTGCCAGCAGCTTAGGACAGGGCACAGATACGCAGTATTTT
d_gene: -; j_gene: TRBJ2-1; v_gene: TRBV4-1; abundance: few; CDR3aa: CASSQGPGAYEQFF; CDR3nt: TGCGCCAGCAGCCAAGGTCCTGGGGCATATGAGCAGTTCTTC
d_gene: TRBD1; j_gene: TRBJ2-1; v_gene: TRBV18; abundance: -; CDR3aa: CASSPGQAYNEQFF; CDR3nt: TGTGCCAGCTCACCAGGACAGGCCTACAATGAGCAGTTCTTC
d_gene: -; j_gene: TRBJ2-1; v_gene: TRBV4-1; abundance: -; CDR3aa: CASSQDTPYNEQFF; CDR3nt: TGCGCCAGCAGCCAAGATACGCCCTACAATGAGCAGTTCTTC
d_gene: TRBD2; j_gene: TRBJ2-5; v_gene: TRBV9; abundance: -; CDR3aa: CASSVMTSGGAETQYF; CDR3nt: TGTGCCAGCAGCGTTATGACTAGCGGGGGGGCTGAGACCCAGTACTTC
d_gene: -; j_gene: TRBJ1-5; v_gene: TRBV19; abundance: -; CDR3aa: CASSIGAWGQPQHF; CDR3nt: TGTGCCAGTAGTATAGGGGCCTGGGGTCAGCCCCAGCATTTT
d_gene: -; j_gene: TRBJ2-3; v_gene: TRBV5-4; abundance: -; CDR3aa: CASSRGTDTQYF; CDR3nt: TGTGCCAGCAGTAGGGGCACAGATACGCAGTATTTT
d_gene: TRBD2; j_gene: TRBJ2-7; v_gene: TRBV10-2; abundance: -; CDR3aa: CASSPHPSGSYEQYF; CDR3nt: TGCGCCAGCAGCCCGCACCCTAGCGGGAGTTACGAGCAGTACTTC
d_gene: -; j_gene: TRBJ2-7; v_gene: TRBV7-6; abundance: -; CDR3aa: CASSPGAPTSSYEQYF; CDR3nt: TGTGCCAGCAGCCCCGGGGCGCCCACATCTTCCTACGAGCAGTACTTC
d_gene: -; j_gene: TRBJ2-1; v_gene: TRBV29-1; abundance: -; CDR3aa: CSVEGLPGDYNEQFF; CDR3nt: TGCAGCGTTGAGGGGCTACCGGGGGACTACAATGAGCAGTTCTTC
d_gene: -; j_gene: TRBJ2-7; v_gene: TRBV2; abundance: -; CDR3aa: CASSDLGQGVLDWYEQYF; CDR3nt: TGTGCCAGCAGTGATCTCGGCCAGGGTGTGTTGGATTGGTACGAGCAGTACTTC
d_gene: -; j_gene: TRBJ2-7; v_gene: TRBV27; abundance: few; CDR3aa: CASSGPRDNLYEQYF; CDR3nt: TGTGCCAGCAGTGGCCCCCGGGACAACCTCTACGAGCAGTACTTC
d_gene: TRBD2; j_gene: TRBJ2-5; v_gene: TRBV7-6; abundance: once; CDR3aa: CASSFFSGTQETQYF; CDR3nt: TGTGCCAGCAGCTTTTTTAGCGGGACCCAAGAGACCCAGTACTTC
d_gene: TRBD2; j_gene: TRBJ2-1; v_gene: TRBV19; abundance: -; CDR3aa: CASSTGLAAEQFF; CDR3nt: TGTGCCAGTAGTACAGGACTAGCAGCTGAGCAGTTCTTC
d_gene: -; j_gene: TRBJ2-7; v_gene: TRBV5-4; abundance: few; CDR3aa: CASSGGQGLSYEQYF; CDR3nt: TGTGCCAGCAGCGGGGGGCAGGGGCTCTCCTACGAGCAGTACTTC
d_gene: -; j_gene: TRBJ2-7; v_gene: TRBV11-2; abundance: -; CDR3aa: CASSLLGAEYYEQYF; CDR3nt: TGTGCCAGCAGCCTACTTGGGGCTGAATACTACGAGCAGTACTTC
d_gene: -; j_gene: TRBJ2-6; v_gene: TRBV9; abundance: few; CDR3aa: CASSVGVGGANVLTF; CDR3nt: TGTGCCAGCAGCGTAGGGGTGGGTGGGGCCAACGTCCTGACTTTC
d_gene: -; j_gene: TRBJ2-5; v_gene: TRBV9; abundance: -; CDR3aa: CASSVGAAVGSGETQYF; CDR3nt: TGTGCCAGCAGCGTGGGGGCGGCAGTCGGTAGTGGGGAGACCCAGTACTTC
d_gene: -; j_gene: TRBJ2-6; v_gene: TRBV6-1; abundance: -; CDR3aa: CASSDPGSGANVLTF; CDR3nt: TGTGCCAGCAGCGATCCAGGGTCTGGGGCCAACGTCCTGACTTTC
d_gene: -; j_gene: TRBJ2-3; v_gene: TRBV25-1; abundance: -; CDR3aa: CASGGQVGDTQYF; CDR3nt: TGTGCCAGCGGGGGGCAGGTAGGGGATACGCAGTATTTT
d_gene: TRBD2; j_gene: TRBJ2-7; v_gene: TRBV4-2; abundance: once; CDR3aa: CASSPLAGGHDEQYF; CDR3nt: TGTGCCAGCAGCCCTCTAGCGGGGGGGCACGACGAGCAGTACTTC
d_gene: TRBD2; j_gene: TRBJ2-1; v_gene: TRBV2; abundance: -; CDR3aa: CASTGGGYEQFF; CDR3nt: TGTGCCAGCACGGGAGGAGGGTATGAGCAGTTCTTC
d_gene: TRBD1; j_gene: TRBJ2-7; v_gene: TRBV25-1; abundance: few; CDR3aa: CASTDRGNYEQYF; CDR3nt: TGTGCCAGCACGGACAGGGGGAACTACGAGCAGTACTTC
d_gene: -; j_gene: TRBJ2-1; v_gene: TRBV2; abundance: -; CDR3aa: CASSGSSYNEQFF; CDR3nt: TGTGCCAGCAGTGGGAGCTCCTACAATGAGCAGTTCTTC
d_gene: TRBD1; j_gene: TRBJ1-2; v_gene: TRBV9; abundance: once; CDR3aa: CASSAEGTGDYGYTF; CDR3nt: TGTGCCAGCAGCGCTGAGGGGACAGGGGACTATGGCTACACCTTC
d_gene: -; j_gene: TRBJ2-7; v_gene: TRBV11-2; abundance: -; CDR3aa: CASSLSASTEQYF; CDR3nt: TGTGCCAGCAGCTTATCGGCTAGCACCGAGCAGTACTTC
d_gene: -; j_gene: TRBJ1-5; v_gene: TRBV7-2; abundance: -; CDR3aa: CASSLGPYSNQPQHF; CDR3nt: TGTGCCAGCAGCTTAGGACCGTATAGCAATCAGCCCCAGCATTTT
d_gene: -; j_gene: TRBJ2-3; v_gene: TRBV21-1; abundance: -; CDR3aa: CASSKPKTHRAAPSTDTQYF; CDR3nt: TGTGCCAGCAGCAAACCCAAGACCCACAGGGCAGCCCCTAGCACAGATACGCAGTATTTT
d_gene: -; j_gene: TRBJ2-3; v_gene: TRBV5-4; abundance: few; CDR3aa: CASSTRWGRWTSTDTQYF; CDR3nt: TGTGCCAGCAGCACACGTTGGGGACGGTGGACTAGCACAGATACGCAGTATTTT
d_gene: TRBD1; j_gene: TRBJ1-5; v_gene: TRBV9; abundance: -; CDR3aa: CASSGTGGNQPQHF; CDR3nt: TGTGCCAGCAGCGGGACAGGGGGCAATCAGCCCCAGCATTTT
d_gene: -; j_gene: TRBJ2-3; v_gene: TRBV2; abundance: -; CDR3aa: CASSEAGGSTDTQYF; CDR3nt: TGTGCCAGCAGTGAAGCCGGGGGCAGCACAGATACGCAGTATTTT
d_gene: TRBD1; j_gene: TRBJ1-6; v_gene: TRBV6-1; abundance: -; CDR3aa: CASREGTGGSSYNSPLHF; CDR3nt: TGTGCCAGCAGGGAAGGGACAGGGGGTAGCTCCTATAATTCACCCCTCCACTTT
d_gene: TRBD1; j_gene: TRBJ2-5; v_gene: TRBV7-9; abundance: -; CDR3aa: CASSSRGRGETQYF; CDR3nt: TGTGCCAGCAGCTCCAGGGGGCGCGGAGAGACCCAGTACTTC
d_gene: TRBD1; j_gene: TRBJ2-7; v_gene: TRBV11-3; abundance: -; CDR3aa: CASSIGDRGPYEQYF; CDR3nt: TGTGCCAGCAGCATAGGGGACAGGGGCCCCTACGAGCAGTACTTC
d_gene: -; j_gene: TRBJ2-1; v_gene: TRBV9; abundance: -; CDR3aa: CASSLHLRVSSYNEQFF; CDR3nt: TGTGCCAGCAGCCTACATCTTCGGGTTAGCTCCTACAATGAGCAGTTCTTC
d_gene: -; j_gene: TRBJ2-7; v_gene: TRBV28; abundance: -; CDR3aa: CASSFTGEYEQYF; CDR3nt: TGTGCCAGCAGTTTCACCGGGGAATACGAGCAGTACTTC
d_gene: TRBD1; j_gene: TRBJ1-2; v_gene: TRBV11-2; abundance: -; CDR3aa: CASSPPSRGPGYTF; CDR3nt: TGTGCCAGCAGCCCACCATCCAGGGGGCCGGGCTACACCTTC
d_gene: -; j_gene: TRBJ1-4; v_gene: TRBV7-9; abundance: -; CDR3aa: CASSQREFATNEKLFF; CDR3nt: TGTGCCAGCAGCCAACGCGAGTTTGCAACTAATGAAAAACTGTTTTTT
d_gene: -; j_gene: TRBJ2-3; v_gene: TRBV27; abundance: -; CDR3aa: CASSLLGTDTQYF; CDR3nt: TGTGCCAGCAGTTTACTAGGAACAGATACGCAGTATTTT
d_gene: -; j_gene: TRBJ1-1; v_gene: TRBV6-1; abundance: -; CDR3aa: CASSATGVVEAFF; CDR3nt: TGTGCCAGCAGTGCTACAGGTGTTGTTGAAGCTTTCTTT
d_gene: TRBD1; j_gene: TRBJ1-4; v_gene: TRBV9; abundance: -; CDR3aa: CASSAGGGSLEKLFF; CDR3nt: TGTGCCAGCAGCGCAGGGGGGGGCAGTTTAGAAAAACTGTTTTTT